The 14 T cell receptor beta chains below come from one sample, sequenced in a study of T cell repertoires in cytomegalovirus infection. TCRdb re-called the reads through MiXCR, storing one row per CDR3 protein. The sample records about 740,000 distinct CDR3 sequences, roughly 36% being singletons. The sequenced sample consisted of PBMCs. These receptors were obtained from a human donor in good health (CMV status not recorded). Some clones in this sample may be carry-over from other donors' samples.

This clonotype was counted between two and nine times. The genes are TRBV6-1 and TRBJ1-1; D possibly corresponds to TRBD1 (5 bases). V shed 5 bases and J shed 3 bases, with 13 bases lying between them. The CDR3 covers 14 residues. The germline gives CDR1 MNHNS, CDR2 SASEGT. The CDR3 DNA follows: TGTGCCAGCAGTTCGCGGGGGTCGGACACTGAAGCTTTCTTT. It encodes CASSSRGSDTEAFF.

Notes on this clonotype: One end of the junction varies from germline; a read error may be responsible. This rearrangement joins TRBV7-2 to TRBJ2-2; 10 bases fit TRBD2. The germline V gene has CDR1 SGHTA and CDR2 FQGNSA. CDR3 length equals 16 residues. CDR3 in DNA: TGTGCCAGCAGCTTAAGGACTAGCGGCCTGACCGGGGATCTGTTTTTT. This codes for CASSLRTSGLTGDLFF. Together with reference TRBV7-2 and TRBJ2-2, the CDR3 gives the full variable domain: GAGVSQSPSNKVTEKGKDVELRCDPISGHTALYWYRQSLGQGLEFLIYFQGNSAPDKSGLPSDRFSAERTGGSVSTLTIQRTQQEDSAVYLCASSLRTSGLTGDLFFGEGSRLTVL.

This clonotype appeared a single time. CDR3 sequence (DNA): TGTGCCAGCAGACCGCACCCGGGACTGCTCATGAACACTGAAGCTTTCTTT. Protein: CASRPHPGLLMNTEAFF. V usage is TRBV6-8 and J usage is TRBJ1-1, with a weak D call TRBD1 (5 bases). The V and J ends lost 6 bases and 0 bases respectively, with 20 bases between them. CDR1 is MNHGY and CDR2 is SAAAGT in the germline V gene. This CDR3 is built from 17 residues.

This clonotype has ten or more counts. This rearrangement joins TRBV7-2 to TRBJ1-3; D gene ambiguous. Germline CDR1 reads SGHTA; CDR2 reads FQGNSA. The CDR3 contains 12 residues. Trimming took off 5 bases at V and 7 bases at J, with 9 bases between the two ends. CDR3: CASSQTRNTIYF. CDR3 sequence (DNA): TGTGCCAGCAGCCAGACCCGGAACACCATATATTTT.

A few counts support this clonotype. The gene calls are TRBV5-8 and TRBJ2-7; 11 bases map to TRBD2. The CDR3 length is 16 residues. Germline V CDR1 and CDR2: SGHTS, YDEGEE. The V segment lost 0 bases and the J segment 5 bases; nucleotides outside the gene matches: 7. The CDR3 loop reads CASSLEGLAVIHEQYF. The CDR3 coding sequence is TGTGCCAGCAGCTTGGAGGGACTAGCGGTGATCCACGAGCAGTACTTC.

The genes are TRBV7-9 and TRBJ1-2; tentatively, D is TRBD1 (5 bases). Germline lookup yields CDR1 SEHNR and CDR2 FQNEAQ (reference sequence). This CDR3 is built from 15 residues. The V and J ends lost 5 bases and 3 bases respectively, with 16 bases between them. The DNA of the CDR3 is TGTGCCAGCAGCACCGGGACCGCGGGTCACTATGGCTACACCTTC. It translates to CASSTGTAGHYGYTF.

In its sample, this clonotype was seen many times. The chain couples TRBV7-6 to TRBJ2-7, with D possibly matching TRBD1 (5 bases). The V and J ends lost 1 base and 4 bases respectively, with 11 bases between them. The germline CDR1 and CDR2 sequences are SGHVS and FNYEAQ. The length of the CDR3 is 14 residues. Here the CDR3 reads CASSLESGRYEQYF. The CDR3 nucleotides read TGTGCCAGCAGCTTAGAGTCAGGGCGGTACGAGCAGTACTTC.

This clonotype has a handful of counts. J is TRBJ2-5 and V is TRBV6-2 or TRBV6-3; no firm D call. Deletions cut 8 bases from V and 3 bases from J, with 19 bases between. The germline CDR1 and CDR2 sequences are MNHEY and SVGEGT. The CDR3 is 15 residues long. CDR3 nucleotide sequence: TGTGCCAGCGGACCACCAACCGCGCCGAAAGAGACCCAGTACTTC. This encodes CASGPPTAPKETQYF.

V usage is TRBV28 and J usage is TRBJ1-2; no definite D call. The V and J ends lost 4 bases and 8 bases respectively, with 14 bases between them. The CDR3 is 13 amino acids. CDR1 and CDR2 from the germline V gene are MDHEN and SYDVKM. The CDR3 reads CASSSPPREGYTF. For the CDR3, the DNA is TGTGCCAGCAGTTCCCCACCGCGGGAAGGCTACACCTTC.

V is TRBV27 and J is TRBJ2-4, with D perhaps matching TRBD2 (6 bases). V was shortened by 3 bases and J by 5 bases, with 11 bases between the two germline ends. CDR3 length: 14 residues. The germline gives CDR1 MNHEY, CDR2 SMNVEV (reference sequence). CDR3 DNA: TGTGCCAGCAGTTTCTCGGGACTCCAAAACATTCAGTACTTC. It yields the protein CASSFSGLQNIQYF.

This clonotype was counted between two and nine times. The CDR3 loop reads CASSPRDRGPGQPQHF. The CDR3 DNA is TGTGCCAGCAGTCCACGGGACAGGGGGCCCGGGCAGCCCCAGCATTTT. The chain is built from TRBV6-2 or TRBV6-3 and TRBJ1-5; TRBD1 matches 12 bases. CDR3 length equals 16 residues. Germline V gene data show CDR1 as MNHEY and CDR2 as SVGEGT. V was pared by 5 bases and J by 7 bases, with 9 bases of the junction left unmatched.

This clonotype occurred a few times. V gene TRBV6-6 combines with J gene TRBJ2-1, with a tentative D call TRBD2 (6 bases). The V and J ends lost 7 bases and 5 bases respectively, with 21 bases between them. Germline lookup yields CDR1 MNHNY and CDR2 SVGAGI (reference sequence). The CDR3 length is 16 residues. CDR3 DNA sequence: TGTGCCAGCATCCCAAGAATAGAATGGGGGGACAATGAGCAGTTCTTC. It specifies CASIPRIEWGDNEQFF.

This clonotype was recorded a few times. V gene TRBV28 combines with J gene TRBJ1-5; a possible D gene is TRBD1 (6 bases). Germline V CDR1 and CDR2: MDHEN, SYDVKM. The length of the CDR3 is 17 residues. Trimming cost V 4 bases and J 0 bases, with 16 bases left between them. DNA of the CDR3: TGTGCCAGCAGTTCTCCCGGGGGGCGGTATAGCAATCAGCCCCAGCATTTT. Protein product: CASSSPGGRYSNQPQHF.

The genes are TRBV5-1 and TRBJ2-5, with D perhaps TRBD2 (7 bases). V was cut by 3 bases and J by 2 bases, with 17 bases left in between. The CDR3 extends over 16 amino acids. The germline gives CDR1 SGHRS, CDR2 YFSETQ. The CDR3 protein is CASSSLGGARQETQYF. The CDR3 coding sequence is TGCGCCAGCAGCTCCCTTGGGGGGGCCCGACAAGAGACCCAGTACTTC.